These 8 T cell receptor beta chains were sequenced from one sample in a study of identical twins (dated by TCRdb to about 2016). The library was obtained by 5' RACE. The reads were generated on an Illumina HiSeq 2000. Starting from the raw public reads, TCRdb applied fastp trimming at Q25, assembled clones with MiXCR and retained in-frame beta chains. Rows are unified per CDR3 protein, each entry keeping the most common DNA and genes. Counted in this sample were roughly 490,000 distinct CDR3 sequences; approximately 15% of them appeared once. The ten biggest clones cover approximately 0.98% of the sample. In addition, the sample was reused for a study of yellow fever vaccine responses in identical twins.

The sample comprised CD4+ T cells sorted from blood. The receptors were gathered from a woman between 18 and 29 years old in good health.

This clonotype turned up a few times. This rearrangement joins TRBV10-3 to TRBJ2-1; unclear D gene. Germline V CDR1 and CDR2: ENHRY, SYGVKD. V was shortened by 4 bases and J by 6 bases, with 4 bases between the two germline ends. There are 11 residues in the CDR3. CDR3 sequence: CAISGANEQFF. The CDR3 coding sequence is TGTGCCATCAGTGGGGCCAATGAGCAGTTCTTC.

This clonotype was picked up many times. The chain employs TRBV5-1 and TRBJ2-7; TRBD2 matches 8 bases. Trimming cost V 4 bases and J 0 bases; bases outside gene matches: 3. CDR3 length: 14 amino acids. Germline V gene sequence: CDR1 SGHRS, CDR2 YFSETQ. The CDR3 is CASSKSGSSYEQYF. The CDR3 DNA sequence: TGCGCCAGCAGCAAAAGCGGGAGCTCCTACGAGCAGTACTTC.

The chain links TRBV5-1 to TRBJ2-3; 10 bases align to TRBD2. The CDR3 is 19 residues long. Germline values: CDR1 SGHRS, CDR2 YFSETQ. V dropped 0 bases and J dropped 0; count of bases not matched to a gene: 10. The CDR3 nucleotides are TGCGCCAGCAGCTTGGCCTCTAGCGGGGGTCTATCTAGCACAGATACGCAGTATTTT. This codes for CASSLASSGGLSSTDTQYF.

This clonotype was seen more than once but under ten times. The chain carries TRBV21-1 and TRBJ1-4. TRBV21-1 is tagged as a pseudogene. CDR3 size: 13 residues. For the CDR3, the DNA is TGTGCCACCCCGCGGGTCGGAAATGAAAAACTGTTTTTT. This translates into CATPRVGNEKLFF.

The CDR3 loop reads CASSQVQGGLWETQYF. CDR3 nucleotide sequence: TGCGCCAGCAGCCAAGTCCAGGGGGGGCTTTGGGAGACCCAGTACTTC. The J gene is TRBJ2-5, the V gene TRBV4-1, with D perhaps TRBD1 or TRBD2 (7 bases each). The CDR3 runs 16 residues. Trimming shortened V by 1 base and J by 5 bases, and 17 bases separated the two germline ends. Germline CDR1 and CDR2: MGHRA and YSYEKL.

This chain links TRBV4-1 with TRBJ2-1; the D is unclear. The CDR3 consists of 14 residues. Germline V lookup: CDR1 MGHRA, CDR2 YSYEKL. V lost 1 base, J lost 6 bases, and 10 bases lay in between. The CDR3 DNA sequence: TGCGCCAGCAGCCAAGGACCAGGTCCCAATGAGCAGTTCTTC. Translating gives CASSQGPGPNEQFF.

This chain uses TRBV9 with TRBJ2-5; 13 bases line up with TRBD2. Germline CDR1 SGDLS, CDR2 YYNGEE. Trimming removed 4 bases from V and 5 bases from J; junction bases left unmatched: 11. This CDR3 spans 17 amino acids. As DNA, the CDR3 is TGTGCCAGCAGCAGAAATAGACTAGCGGGGGGTGGGGAGACCCAGTACTTC. As protein: CASSRNRLAGGGETQYF.

Ten or more counts support this clonotype. The J gene is TRBJ1-2, the V gene TRBV20-1; TRBD1 aligns across 7 bases. With V trimmed by 2 bases and J by 5 bases, 11 bases remained unmatched. This CDR3 spans 15 amino acids. Looked up from germline, CDR1 is DFQATT and CDR2 is SNEGSKA (reference sequence). CDR3 DNA sequence: TGCAGTGCTAGATCCACAGGGGCGAGGGGGTATGGCTACACCTTC. This codes for CSARSTGARGYGYTF.